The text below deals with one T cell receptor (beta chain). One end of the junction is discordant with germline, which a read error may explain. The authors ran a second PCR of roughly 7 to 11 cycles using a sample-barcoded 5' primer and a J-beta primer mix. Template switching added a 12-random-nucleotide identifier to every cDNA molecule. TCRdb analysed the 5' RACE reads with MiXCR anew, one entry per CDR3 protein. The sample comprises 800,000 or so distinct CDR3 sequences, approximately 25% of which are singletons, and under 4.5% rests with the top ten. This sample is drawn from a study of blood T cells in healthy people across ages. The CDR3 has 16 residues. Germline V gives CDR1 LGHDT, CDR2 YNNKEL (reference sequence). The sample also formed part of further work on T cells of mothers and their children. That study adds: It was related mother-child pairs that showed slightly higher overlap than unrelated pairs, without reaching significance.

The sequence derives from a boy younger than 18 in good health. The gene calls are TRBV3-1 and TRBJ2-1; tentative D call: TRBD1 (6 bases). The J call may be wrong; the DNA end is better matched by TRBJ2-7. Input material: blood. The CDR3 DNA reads TGTGCCAGCAGCCAAGTGGTTGGGACACCTTCCTACGGGCAGTACTTC. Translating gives CASSQVVGTPSYGQYF.